The 18 T cell receptor beta chains in this list originate from one sample, sequenced in a study of blood T cell repertoires in COVID-19. This table comes from immunoSEQ multiplex PCR, and its TCRdb copy is limited to in-frame clones, with some not included. Of approximately 75,000 clones in the sample, approximately 90% were seen once. The material sequenced was peripheral blood. Receptor source: a human donor in a cohort sampled during active COVID-19.

This clone was seen a handful of times. The chain has TRBV25-1 and TRBJ1-2, with D tentatively TRBD1 (6 bases). V shed 6 bases and J shed 4 bases, with 18 bases lying between them. Germline V gene data show CDR1 as MGHDK and CDR2 as SYGVNS. The CDR3 extends over 15 amino acids. This CDR3 is CASRASSEGVYGYTF. The DNA for the CDR3 is TGTGCCAGCAGAGCCTCATCCGAGGGGGTCTATGGCTACACCTTC.

The chain employs TRBV21-1 and TRBJ2-3; the DNA was not compared with TRBD2, the D call given in the table. TRBV21-1 is described as a pseudogene. The CDR3 totals 21 residues. Here the CDR3 reads CASSKARRGSGGASSTDTQYF. CDR3 nucleotide sequence: TGTGCCAGCAGCAAAGCGCGGAGGGGTAGCGGGGGGGCTTCTAGCACAGATACGCAGTATTTT.

Comments on this clone: At the DNA level, this CDR3 is encoded by other sequences in the same sample as well. The V call is TRBV5-4, the J call TRBJ2-5; tentative D call: TRBD2 (5 bases). V lost 0 bases and J 0 bases, leaving 6 bases between the germline ends. The CDR3 contains 14 residues. Germline-derived CDR1 and CDR2 are SGHNT and YYREEE (reference sequence). The CDR3 loop reads CASSLGGNQETQYF. The CDR3 DNA reads TGTGCCAGCAGCTTGGGAGGGAACCAAGAGACCCAGTACTTC.

The rearrangement links TRBV6-2 or TRBV6-3 to TRBJ1-1, with D possibly TRBD1 on 6 matching bases. The germline gives CDR1 MNHEY, CDR2 SVGEGT. The CDR3 sequence is 12 residues long. Trimming stripped 5 bases from V and 5 bases from J, with 9 bases between. The CDR3, as DNA: TGTGCCAGCAGTCTAGACAGGACTGAAGCTTTCTTT. Residues: CASSLDRTEAFF.

This clone was detected only once. The chain employs TRBV6-5 and TRBJ2-1; D is perhaps TRBD2 (5 bases). Germline V CDR1 and CDR2: MNHEY, SVGAGI. V dropped 6 bases and J dropped 5 bases, with 14 bases sitting between them. There are 14 residues in the CDR3. The CDR3 is CASSIGIDDNEQFF. The CDR3 region has the DNA TGTGCCAGCAGCATCGGGATAGACGACAATGAGCAGTTCTTC.

The chain uses TRBV7-2 and TRBJ2-5; TRBD2 aligns across 8 bases. The CDR3 consists of 17 residues. V was clipped by 1 base and J by 0 bases; unmatched bases: 7. Germline V gene sequence: CDR1 SGHTA, CDR2 FQGNSA. CDR3 nucleotide sequence: TGTGCCAGCAGCTTAGGATTAGCGGGGTCCTACCAAGAGACCCAGTACTTC. Its protein is CASSLGLAGSYQETQYF.

The chain uses TRBV5-1 and TRBJ2-2; TRBD1 matches at 8 bases. The CDR3 runs 16 residues. With 1 base clipped from V and 2 bases from J, the junction kept 4 bases outside the gene matches. The V gene's germline CDR1 is SGHRS and CDR2 YFSETQ. CDR3 loop: CASSLHGTGNTGELFF. CDR3 DNA: TGCGCCAGCAGCTTGCATGGGACAGGTAACACCGGGGAGCTGTTTTTT.

The chain couples TRBV7-9 to TRBJ1-1, with D possibly being TRBD1 (6 bases). This CDR3 is 14 amino acids long. Germline V gene lookup returns CDR1 SEHNR and CDR2 FQNEAQ (reference sequence). With 3 bases removed from V and 1 base from J, the gap between germline ends came to 9 bases. The CDR3: CASSFGQPNTEAFF. In DNA, the CDR3 is TGTGCCAGCAGCTTTGGACAGCCGAACACTGAAGCTTTCTTT. The whole variable domain, remainder taken from reference TRBV7-9 and TRBJ1-1, is DTGVSQNPRHKITKRGQNVTFRCDPISEHNRLYWYRQTLGQGPEFLTYFQNEAQLEKSRLLSDRFSAERPKGSFSTLEIQRTEQGDSAMYLCASSFGQPNTEAFFGQGTRLTVV.

The chain recombines TRBV14 with TRBJ2-1; D might be TRBD2 (6 bases). There are 15 residues in the CDR3. The V gene lost 4 bases and the J gene lost 0 bases, with 10 bases spanning the gap. The germline CDR1 and CDR2 sequences are SGHDN and FVKESK. The CDR3 spells CASSPLAFSYNEQFF. The CDR3 DNA sequence: TGTGCCAGCAGCCCGCTAGCGTTCTCCTACAATGAGCAGTTCTTC.

The J gene is TRBJ2-3, the V gene TRBV19, with 10 bases that match TRBD2. The length of the CDR3 is 18 residues. The germline V gene has CDR1 LNHDA and CDR2 SQIVND (reference sequence). V lost 3 bases and J lost 4; bases outside the gene matches: 13. CDR3 in DNA: TGTGCCAGTAGTATTCATCGGCTAGCGGGGGCATTATCAGATACGCAGTATTTT. Translated: CASSIHRLAGALSDTQYF.

This clone has only one observation. The chain is built from TRBV3-1 (or the pseudogene TRBV3-2) and TRBJ2-6; D is perhaps TRBD1 (6 bases). The CDR3 extends over 19 amino acids. The V gene lost 0 bases and the J gene lost 3 bases, with 18 bases spanning the gap. Germline V lookup: CDR1 LGHDT, CDR2 YNNKEL (reference sequence). The CDR3 sequence: CASSQDPSPWGLGANVLTF. For the CDR3, the DNA is TGTGCCAGCAGCCAAGATCCCAGCCCTTGGGGGCTTGGGGCCAACGTCCTGACTTTC.

This clone has only a few counts. The rearrangement uses TRBV2 and TRBJ2-6, with TRBD1 matching over 8 bases. From germline, CDR1 is SNHLY and CDR2 FYNNEI. Trimming took 9 bases from V and 2 from J; bases not matched to a gene: 0. CDR3 length equals 13 residues. The CDR3 loop reads CARDRAGANVLTF. The CDR3 nucleotides are TGTGCCAGGGACAGGGCTGGGGCCAACGTCCTGACTTTC.

The chain couples TRBV19 to TRBJ1-2; 8 bases are shared with TRBD1. Per the germline V gene, CDR1 is LNHDA and CDR2 is SQIVND (reference sequence). V lost 5 bases and J lost 0; bases outside the gene matches: 11. This CDR3 is built from 17 residues. The CDR3 spells CASSPGTGATSNYGYTF. CDR3 sequence (DNA): TGTGCCAGTAGTCCTGGGACAGGCGCTACCTCTAACTATGGCTACACCTTC.

V gene TRBV27 combines with J gene TRBJ1-6; 8 bases are shared with TRBD1. V trimming: 2 bases; J trimming: 10 bases; junction bases outside the gene matches: 4. The CDR3 totals 14 residues. The germline V gene encodes CDR1 MNHEY and CDR2 SMNVEV (reference sequence). In nucleotides, the CDR3 is TGTGCCAGCAGTTTAGACAGGGGAGGATCACCCCTCCACTTT. Translation gives CASSLDRGGSPLHF.

The V gene is TRBV24-1, the J gene TRBJ2-2, with TRBD1 matching 9 bases. V gave up 4 bases and J gave up 6 bases; unmatched junction bases: 8. The germline gives CDR1 KGHDR, CDR2 SFDVKD. This CDR3 is built from 16 residues. The CDR3 spells CATSDPGTGSPGELFF. The DNA for the CDR3 is TGTGCCACCAGTGACCCCGGGACAGGGAGTCCCGGGGAGCTGTTTTTT.

J is TRBJ2-3 and V is TRBV19, with 10 positions matching TRBD2. V lost 8 bases and J lost 1; bases outside the gene matches: 3. This CDR3 region has 14 residues. The V gene's germline CDR1 is LNHDA and CDR2 SQIVND (reference sequence). The CDR3 sequence: CASSTSGGTDTQYF. CDR3 DNA: TGTGCCAGTTCTACTAGCGGGGGCACAGATACGCAGTATTTT.

This clone showed up just a few times. The gene calls are TRBV6-5 and TRBJ1-1; 8 nucleotides agree with TRBD1. Looked up from germline, CDR1 is MNHEY and CDR2 is SVGAGI. V shed 6 bases, J shed 0 bases, and the junction held 6 bases outside the gene matches. The CDR3 sequence is 15 residues long. The CDR3: CASSNRGGLNTEAFF. The CDR3 region has the DNA TGTGCCAGCAGCAACAGGGGGGGTTTGAACACTGAAGCTTTCTTT.

The rearrangement uses TRBV3-1 (or the pseudogene TRBV3-2) and TRBJ2-5; D unclear. Germline CDR1 reads LGHDT; CDR2 reads YNNKEL (reference sequence). Trimming left V 2 bases short and J 6 bases short, with 22 bases between. This CDR3 is built from 17 residues. The CDR3 loop reads CASSQSYQSAQRQTQYF. The CDR3 DNA is TGTGCCAGCAGCCAATCATATCAGTCGGCGCAGCGACAGACCCAGTACTTC.